This T cell receptor beta chain was profiled in a study of CD8+ T cells in alopecia areata. Peripheral blood, together with lesional scalp punch biopsies, was collected from alopecia areata patients. Isolated RNA was reverse transcribed into cDNA used as the sequencing template. The repertoire was sequenced with immunoSEQ multiplex PCR; TCRdb's copy has only in-frame clones and lacks some. Of about 14,000 clones listed, under 60% are singletons. Per germline, CDR1 SGDLS and CDR2 YYNGEE. The CDR3 spans 14 residues. The junction had 8 bases not matched to a gene; V was cut back by 3 bases and J by 6 bases.

This TCR came from a human donor with alopecia areata. This material consisted of skin, taken at week 0. This chain connects TRBV9 to TRBJ1-2, with 7 nucleotides matching TRBD1. The CDR3 loop is CASSATQGVDGYTF. CDR3 nucleotide sequence: TGTGCCAGCAGCGCAACTCAGGGGGTGGATGGCTACACCTTC.